The clone carrying this TCR beta chain was counted between two and nine times. No antigen is known for it. The data derive from a study of response to subunit inactivated influenza vaccine. Study findings and constraints: Authors suggested each seasonal influenza vaccination recruits few new T cells.

TCRdb independently ran MiXCR on the RT-PCR reads; one entry per CDR3 protein. The profile shows hundreds of thousands of distinct CDR3 sequences, 12% to 15% of them singletons. Germline V gene lookup returns CDR1 SGHRS and CDR2 YFSETQ. V lost 1 base, J lost 0 bases, and 8 bases lay in between. The CDR3 totals 15 residues. Sequences were derived from PBMCs from blood, sampled 14 days before vaccination. The chain uses TRBV5-1 and TRBJ1-5; no clear D gene. The TCR comes from a man aged 50 or older who received an inactivated influenza vaccine. The CDR3 here is CASSLMPASNQPQHF. The DNA for the CDR3 is TGCGCCAGCAGCTTGATGCCAGCTAGCAATCAGCCCCAGCATTTT.